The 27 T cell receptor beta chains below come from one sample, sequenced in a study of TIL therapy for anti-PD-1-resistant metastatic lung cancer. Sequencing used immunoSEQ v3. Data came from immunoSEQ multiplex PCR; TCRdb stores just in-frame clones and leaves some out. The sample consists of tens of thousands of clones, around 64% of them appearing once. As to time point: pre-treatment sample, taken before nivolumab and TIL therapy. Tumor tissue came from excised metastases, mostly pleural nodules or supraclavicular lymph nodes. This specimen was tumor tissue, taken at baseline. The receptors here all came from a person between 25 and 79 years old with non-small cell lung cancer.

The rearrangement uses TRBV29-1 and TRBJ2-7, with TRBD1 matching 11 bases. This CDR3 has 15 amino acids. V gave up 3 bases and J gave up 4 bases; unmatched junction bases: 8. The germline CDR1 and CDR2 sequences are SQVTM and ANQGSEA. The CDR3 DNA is TGCAGCGTTGAGGCCGGACAGGGGGCGGATTACGAGCAGTACTTC. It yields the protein CSVEAGQGADYEQYF.

The CDR3 sequence is CASSLGLADQETQYF. CDR3 DNA sequence: TGTGCCAGCAGCTTAGGCCTAGCGGATCAAGAGACCCAGTACTTC. V gene TRBV7-9 combines with J gene TRBJ2-5; 7 positions agree with TRBD2. CDR3 length: 15 amino acids. V trimming: 1 base; J trimming: 2 bases; junction bases outside the gene matches: 4. Germline V lookup: CDR1 SEHNR, CDR2 FQNEAQ (reference sequence).

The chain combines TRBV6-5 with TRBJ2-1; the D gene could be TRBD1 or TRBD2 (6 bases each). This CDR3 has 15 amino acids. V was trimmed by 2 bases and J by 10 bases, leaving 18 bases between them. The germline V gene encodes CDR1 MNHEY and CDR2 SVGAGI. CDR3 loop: CASSYSLWGAGEQFF. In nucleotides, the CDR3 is TGTGCCAGCAGTTACAGTCTATGGGGGGCAGGAGAGCAGTTCTTC.

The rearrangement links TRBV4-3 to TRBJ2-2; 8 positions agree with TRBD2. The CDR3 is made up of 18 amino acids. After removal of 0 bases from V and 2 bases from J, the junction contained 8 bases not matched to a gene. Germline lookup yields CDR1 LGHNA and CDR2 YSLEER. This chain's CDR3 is CASSQDGPAGENTGELFF. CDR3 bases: TGCGCCAGCAGCCAAGATGGCCCAGCGGGAGAAAACACCGGGGAGCTGTTTTTT.

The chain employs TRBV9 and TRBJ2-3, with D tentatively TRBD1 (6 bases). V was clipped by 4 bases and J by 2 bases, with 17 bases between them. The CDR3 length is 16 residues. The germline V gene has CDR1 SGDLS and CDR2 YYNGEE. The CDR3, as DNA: TGTGCCAGCAGCTCAGAGGCAGGGGTGGCCACAGATACGCAGTATTTT. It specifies CASSSEAGVATDTQYF.

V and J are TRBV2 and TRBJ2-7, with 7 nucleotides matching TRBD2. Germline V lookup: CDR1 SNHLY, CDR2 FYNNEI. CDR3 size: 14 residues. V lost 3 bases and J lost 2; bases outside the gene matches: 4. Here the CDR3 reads CASSESGATYEQYF. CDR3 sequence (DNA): TGTGCCAGCAGTGAGAGCGGGGCCACCTACGAGCAGTACTTC.

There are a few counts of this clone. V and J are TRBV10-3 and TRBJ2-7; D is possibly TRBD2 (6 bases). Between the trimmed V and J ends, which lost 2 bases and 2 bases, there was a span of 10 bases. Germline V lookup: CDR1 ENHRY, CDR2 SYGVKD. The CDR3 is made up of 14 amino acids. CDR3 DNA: TGTGCCATCAGTGAGAGCGGAGGGACCTACGAGCAGTACTTC. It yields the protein CAISESGGTYEQYF.

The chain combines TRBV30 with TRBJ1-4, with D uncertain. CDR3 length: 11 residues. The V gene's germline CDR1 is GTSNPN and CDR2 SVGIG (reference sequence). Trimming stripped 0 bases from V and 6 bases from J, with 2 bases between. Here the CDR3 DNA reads TGTGCCTGGAGTGTGGATGAAAAACTGTTTTTT. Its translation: CAWSVDEKLFF.

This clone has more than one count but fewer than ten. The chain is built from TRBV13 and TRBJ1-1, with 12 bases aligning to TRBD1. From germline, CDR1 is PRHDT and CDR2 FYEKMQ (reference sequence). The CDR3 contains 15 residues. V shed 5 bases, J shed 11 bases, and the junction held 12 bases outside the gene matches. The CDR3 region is CASSLPGTGGRVAFF. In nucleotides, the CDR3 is TGTGCCAGCAGCCTCCCCGGGACAGGGGGCAGAGTTGCTTTCTTT.

CDR3: CASVSSGGATGELFF. The CDR3 DNA follows: TGCGCCAGCGTTTCAAGCGGGGGGGCGACCGGGGAGCTGTTTTTT. The chain joins TRBV5-1 to TRBJ2-2; 10 positions agree with TRBD2. V shed 7 bases, J shed 5 bases, and the junction held 8 bases outside the gene matches. The CDR3 spans 15 residues. Germline loops: CDR1 SGHRS, CDR2 YFSETQ.

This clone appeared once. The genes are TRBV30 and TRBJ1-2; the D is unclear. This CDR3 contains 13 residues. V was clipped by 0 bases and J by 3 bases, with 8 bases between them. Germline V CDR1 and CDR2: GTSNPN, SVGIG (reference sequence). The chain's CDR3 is CAWSVKVDYGYTF. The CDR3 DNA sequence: TGTGCCTGGAGTGTAAAGGTCGACTATGGCTACACCTTC. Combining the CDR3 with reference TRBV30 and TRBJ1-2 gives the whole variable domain SQTIHQWPATLVQPVGSPLSLECTVEGTSNPNLYWYRQAAGRGLQLLFYSVGIGQISSEVPQNLSASRPQDRQFILSSKKLLLSDSGFYLCAWSVKVDYGYTFGSGTRLTVV.

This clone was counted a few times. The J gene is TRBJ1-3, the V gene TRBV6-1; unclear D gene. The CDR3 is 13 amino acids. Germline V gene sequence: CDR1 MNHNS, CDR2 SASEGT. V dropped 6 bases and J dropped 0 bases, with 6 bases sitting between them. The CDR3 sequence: CASRAFSGNTIYF. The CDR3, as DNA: TGTGCCAGCAGGGCCTTCTCTGGAAACACCATATATTTT.

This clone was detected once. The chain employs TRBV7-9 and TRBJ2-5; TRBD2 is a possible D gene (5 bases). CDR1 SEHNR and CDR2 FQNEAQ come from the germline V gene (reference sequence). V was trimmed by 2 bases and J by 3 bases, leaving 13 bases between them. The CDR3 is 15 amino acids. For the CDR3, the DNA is TGTGCCAGCAGCTTATTCACGGGGTGGGAAGAGACCCAGTACTTC. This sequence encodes CASSLFTGWEETQYF.

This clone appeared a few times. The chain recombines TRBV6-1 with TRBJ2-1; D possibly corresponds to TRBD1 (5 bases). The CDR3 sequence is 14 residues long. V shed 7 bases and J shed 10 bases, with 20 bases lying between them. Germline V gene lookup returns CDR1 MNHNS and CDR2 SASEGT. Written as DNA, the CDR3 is TGTGCCAGCACAAGAACGGGTGGGGCGAAGGAGCAGTTCTTC. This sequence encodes CASTRTGGAKEQFF.

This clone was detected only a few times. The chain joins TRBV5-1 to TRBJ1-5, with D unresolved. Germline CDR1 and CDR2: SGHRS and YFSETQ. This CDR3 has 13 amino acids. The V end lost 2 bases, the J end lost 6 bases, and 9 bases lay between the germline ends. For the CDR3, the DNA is TGCGCCAGCAGCTTAGGGTTCGGTCAGCCCCAGCATTTT. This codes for CASSLGFGQPQHF.

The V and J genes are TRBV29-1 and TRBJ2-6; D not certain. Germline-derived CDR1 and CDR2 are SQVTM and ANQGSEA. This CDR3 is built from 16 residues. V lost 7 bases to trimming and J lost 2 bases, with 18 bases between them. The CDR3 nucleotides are TGCAGCGCCAGTATGACCTCAGAGACTGGGGCCAACGTCCTGACTTTC. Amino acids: CSASMTSETGANVLTF.

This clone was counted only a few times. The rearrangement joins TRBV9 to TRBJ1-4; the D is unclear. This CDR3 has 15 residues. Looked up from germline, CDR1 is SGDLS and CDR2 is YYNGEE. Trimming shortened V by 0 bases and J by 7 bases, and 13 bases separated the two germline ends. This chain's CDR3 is CASSVAYREGEKLFF. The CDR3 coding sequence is TGTGCCAGCAGCGTAGCTTATAGGGAGGGTGAAAAACTGTTTTTT.

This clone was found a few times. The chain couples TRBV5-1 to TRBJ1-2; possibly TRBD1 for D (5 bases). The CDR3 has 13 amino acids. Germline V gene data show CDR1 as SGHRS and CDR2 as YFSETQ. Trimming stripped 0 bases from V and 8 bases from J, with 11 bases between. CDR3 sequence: CASSLVGDGGYTF. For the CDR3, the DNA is TGCGCCAGCAGCTTGGTCGGGGACGGGGGCTACACCTTC.

The CDR3: CASSSAGQGYEQYF. CDR3 nucleotide sequence: TGTGCCAGCAGTTCTGCGGGACAGGGTTACGAGCAGTACTTC. V usage is TRBV28 and J usage is TRBJ2-7; 9 bases are shared with TRBD1. The CDR3 totals 14 residues. Germline assignment: CDR1 MDHEN and CDR2 SYDVKM. Unmatched junction bases numbered 5, after V lost 4 bases and J lost 4 bases.

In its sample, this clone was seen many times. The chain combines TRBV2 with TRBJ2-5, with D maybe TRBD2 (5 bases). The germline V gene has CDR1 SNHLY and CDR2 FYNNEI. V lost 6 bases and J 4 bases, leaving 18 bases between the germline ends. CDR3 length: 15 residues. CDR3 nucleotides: TGTGCCAGCAGGAGGGATCTGGGAAATAGAGAGACCCAGTACTTC. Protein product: CASRRDLGNRETQYF. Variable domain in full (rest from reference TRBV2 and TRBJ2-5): EPEVTQTPSHQVTQMGQEVILRCVPISNHLYFYWYRQILGQKVEFLVSFYNNEISEKSEIFDDQFSVERPDGSNFTLKIRSTKLEDSAMYFCASRRDLGNRETQYFGPGTRLLVL.

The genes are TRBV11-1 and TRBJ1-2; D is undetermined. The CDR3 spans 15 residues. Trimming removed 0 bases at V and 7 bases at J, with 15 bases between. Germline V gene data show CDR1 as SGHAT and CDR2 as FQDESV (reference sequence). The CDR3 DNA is TGTGCCAGCAGCTTAGCGCGCGGGAGGGAGTTTGGCTACACCTTC. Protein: CASSLARGREFGYTF.

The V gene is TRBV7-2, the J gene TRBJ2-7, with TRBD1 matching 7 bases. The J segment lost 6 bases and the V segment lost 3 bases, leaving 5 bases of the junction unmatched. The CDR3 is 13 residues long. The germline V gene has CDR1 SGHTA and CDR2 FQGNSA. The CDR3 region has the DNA TGTGCCAGCAGCTTCACGACAGGGAGCGAGCAGTACTTC. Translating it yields CASSFTTGSEQYF. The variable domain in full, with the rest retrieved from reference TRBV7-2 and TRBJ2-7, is GAGVSQSPSNKVTEKGKDVELRCDPISGHTALYWYRQSLGQGLEFLIYFQGNSAPDKSGLPSDRFSAERTGGSVSTLTIQRTQQEDSAVYLCASSFTTGSEQYFGPGTRLTVT.

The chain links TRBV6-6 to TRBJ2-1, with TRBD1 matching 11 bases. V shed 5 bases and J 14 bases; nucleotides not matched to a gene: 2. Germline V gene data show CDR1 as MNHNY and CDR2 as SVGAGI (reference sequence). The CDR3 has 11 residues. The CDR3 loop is CASSTGQGEFF. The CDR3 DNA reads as TGTGCCAGCAGTACGGGACAGGGGGAGTTCTTC.

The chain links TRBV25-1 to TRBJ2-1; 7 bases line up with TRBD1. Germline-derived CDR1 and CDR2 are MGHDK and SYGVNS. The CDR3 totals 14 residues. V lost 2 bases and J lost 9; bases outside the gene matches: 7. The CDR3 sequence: CASSERRQGVEQFF. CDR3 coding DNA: TGTGCCAGCAGTGAACGCCGACAGGGCGTTGAGCAGTTCTTC. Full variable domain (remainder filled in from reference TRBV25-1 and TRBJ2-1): EADIYQTPRYLVIGTGKKITLECSQTMGHDKMYWYQQDPGMELHLIHYSYGVNSTEKGDLSSESTVSRIRTEHFPLTLESARPSHTSQYLCASSERRQGVEQFFGPGTRLTVL.

The CDR3 nucleotides are TGTGCCAGCAGCCTCCTAGGGGGGGAGGAAACTAATGAAAAACTGTTTTTT. Translated, it gives CASSLLGGEETNEKLFF. The chain couples TRBV5-6 to TRBJ1-4; a weak D match, TRBD1 (6 bases). Germline loops: CDR1 SGHDT, CDR2 YYEEEE. Trimming removed 4 bases from V and 1 base from J, with 17 bases in between. The CDR3 has 17 amino acids.

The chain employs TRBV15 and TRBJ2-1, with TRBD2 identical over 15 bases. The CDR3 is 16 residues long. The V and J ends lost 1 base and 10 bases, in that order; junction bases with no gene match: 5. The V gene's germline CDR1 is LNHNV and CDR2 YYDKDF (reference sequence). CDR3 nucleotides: TGTGCCACCAGCAGAGGGACTAGCGGGAGGGTAGAGGAGCAGTTCTTC. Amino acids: CATSRGTSGRVEEQFF.

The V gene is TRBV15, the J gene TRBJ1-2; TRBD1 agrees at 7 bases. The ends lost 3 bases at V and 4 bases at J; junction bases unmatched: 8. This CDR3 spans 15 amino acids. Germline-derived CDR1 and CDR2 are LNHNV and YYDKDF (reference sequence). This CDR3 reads CATSSMTRGGYGYTF. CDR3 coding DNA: TGTGCCACCAGCAGTATGACCAGGGGGGGCTATGGCTACACCTTC. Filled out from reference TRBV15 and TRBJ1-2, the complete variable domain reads DAMVIQNPRYQVTQFGKPVTLSCSQTLNHNVMYWYQQKSSQAPKLLFHYYDKDFNNEADTPDNFQSRRPNTSFCFLDIRSPGLGDTAMYLCATSSMTRGGYGYTFGSGTRLTVV.